This T cell receptor beta chain was sequenced in a study of post-analysis software for immune sequencing data. Study-level background: Clinical courses comprised relapsing-remitting, secondary progressive and progressive-relapsing multiple sclerosis. Findings and limits, study-wide: Controls had lower frequencies than patients of a handful of TRBV segments, which included TRBV5-6, TRBV5-1 and TRBV20-1. Significantly lower normalized Chao1 diversity was seen in multiple sclerosis patients than in controls.

CDR1 and CDR2 from the germline V gene are SGHRS and YFSETQ. The CDR3 runs 14 residues. V was cut by 0 bases and J by 3 bases, with 9 bases left in between. TCR beta libraries were prepared from cDNA with unique molecular identifiers. MiXCR was run by TCRdb on the PCR reads, yielding one entry per CDR3 protein. The table lists 700,000 to 800,000 distinct CDR3 sequences, 25% to 30% of them singletons. To note about this clonotype: Its matching antigen is unknown. The CDR3 end shows no conserved phenylalanine or tryptophan, and so a read error is likely.

This receptor was taken from a girl aged 5-17 years with multiple sclerosis. Sample: blood. The chain is built from TRBV5-1 and TRBJ1-2; possible D gene TRBD1, 5 bases. The CDR3 nucleotides read TGCGCCAGCAGCTTGGTTGGGGGGTACTATGGCTACACCTGC. It codes for CASSLVGGYYGYTC.